The 24 T cell receptor beta chains below all came from one sample that was sequenced in a study of T-cell memory formation after mild COVID-19. TCRdb independently ran MiXCR on the 5' RACE reads; one entry per CDR3 protein. Among fewer than 250,000 distinct CDR3 sequences, 10% were seen once, and the ten largest hold 3% to 3.5%. Sequenced material: PBMCs or a T cell subset sorted from them (not recorded which). These receptors came from a man between 18 and 35 years old who had mild COVID-19 (a few samples of this study predate the infection). Cell type and time point are not known.

In its sample, this clonotype was seen a few times. The chain is built from TRBV18 and TRBJ2-4; D is perhaps TRBD2 (5 bases). CDR1 is KGHSH, CDR2 LQKENI, per germline. The CDR3 extends over 12 amino acids. Trimming stripped 3 bases from V and 5 bases from J, with 5 bases between. This CDR3 reads CASSPEENIQYF. Written as DNA, the CDR3 is TGTGCCAGCTCACCGGAGGAAAACATTCAGTACTTC.

This clonotype was found a few times. CDR3 bases: TGTGCCAGCAGCCGGGCCGGGACCGAAGAGACCCAGTACTTC. It is translated as CASSRAGTEETQYF. This chain connects TRBV5-4 to TRBJ2-5; D could derive from TRBD1 or TRBD2 (5 bases each). Germline V lookup: CDR1 SGHNT, CDR2 YYREEE (reference sequence). This CDR3 has 14 residues. Trimming cost V 4 bases and J 3 bases, with 13 bases left between them.

In its sample, this clonotype was seen a few times. The genes are TRBV2 and TRBJ2-3, with 8 nucleotides matching TRBD2. V gave up 2 bases and J gave up 4 bases; unmatched junction bases: 5. This CDR3 is 15 amino acids long. Per germline, CDR1 SNHLY and CDR2 FYNNEI. The CDR3 DNA follows: TGTGCCAGCAGTGAACGCGGGGGGCCCCCAGATACGCAGTATTTT. This gives the protein CASSERGGPPDTQYF.

This rearrangement joins TRBV29-1 to TRBJ2-3, with 11 bases identical to TRBD2. The CDR3 has 14 residues. CDR1 and CDR2 (germline): SQVTM, ANQGSEA. Trimming took 8 bases from V and 2 from J; bases not matched to a gene: 6. The DNA of the CDR3 is TGCAGCTCCCGACTAGCGGGGAACACAGATACGCAGTATTTT. Translation gives CSSRLAGNTDTQYF.

V usage is TRBV7-9 and J usage is TRBJ1-4; D is unresolved. CDR1 and CDR2 from the germline V gene are SEHNR and FQNEAQ (reference sequence). Deletions cut 3 bases from V and 1 base from J, with 15 bases between. The CDR3 sequence is 17 residues long. The chain's CDR3 is CASSFWFGRETNEKLFF. CDR3 coding DNA: TGTGCCAGCAGCTTCTGGTTTGGTAGGGAAACTAATGAAAAACTGTTTTTT.

This clonotype was counted many times. This chain links TRBV20-1 with TRBJ2-5; weak D call: TRBD2 (5 bases). Germline V gene sequence: CDR1 DFQATT, CDR2 SNEGSKA (reference sequence). V gave up 3 bases and J gave up 1 base, with 6 bases separating them. This CDR3 is built from 12 residues. CDR3 in DNA: TGCAGTGCTAGGGGGAGCCAAGAGACCCAGTACTTC. Translated: CSARGSQETQYF.

This clonotype was seen more than once but under ten times. The J gene is TRBJ2-7, the V gene TRBV6-5; D gene uncertain. V lost 0 bases to trimming and J lost 0 bases, with 9 bases between them. Germline V CDR1 and CDR2: MNHEY, SVGAGI. The CDR3 is 15 amino acids. The CDR3 DNA reads TGTGCCAGCAGTTACTCCGCCGGATTCTCCTACGAGCAGTACTTC. This encodes CASSYSAGFSYEQYF.

This clonotype came up a few times. The gene calls are TRBV28 and TRBJ2-3; D remains unclear. Germline V gene lookup returns CDR1 MDHEN and CDR2 SYDVKM. This CDR3 is built from 14 residues. Trimming stripped 2 bases from V and 4 bases from J, with 10 bases between. CDR3 amino acids: CASSLVDRADTQYF. DNA of the CDR3: TGTGCCAGCAGTTTAGTTGACCGGGCAGATACGCAGTATTTT.

The rearrangement joins TRBV7-2 to TRBJ1-3, with unresolved D. V was trimmed by 5 bases and J by 0 bases, leaving 14 bases between them. Looked up from germline, CDR1 is SGHTA and CDR2 is FQGNSA. The CDR3 sequence is 16 residues long. CDR3 region: CASSPGQVNSGNTIYF. CDR3 in DNA: TGTGCCAGCAGCCCCGGCCAGGTCAACTCTGGAAACACCATATATTTT.

This chain links TRBV4-1 with TRBJ2-7; the match to TRBD1 covers 10 bases. The CDR3 loop spans 16 amino acids. V dropped 1 base and J dropped 1; count of bases not matched to a gene: 4. The germline gives CDR1 MGHRA, CDR2 YSYEKL. CDR3 nucleotide sequence: TGCGCCAGCAGCCAAGGGACGGGACAGGGGTCCTACGAGCAGTACTTC. Its protein product is CASSQGTGQGSYEQYF.

This clonotype showed up many times. The chain is built from TRBV7-2 and TRBJ1-1, with 8 bases identical to TRBD1. The germline V gene has CDR1 SGHTA and CDR2 FQGNSA. This CDR3 contains 14 residues. The V gene end was trimmed by 4 bases and the J gene end by 4 bases; junction bases not matched to a gene: 5. For the CDR3, the DNA is TGTGCCAGCAGCTCTCGGACAGGGTCCACTGAAGCTTTCTTT. It codes for CASSSRTGSTEAFF.

The chain has TRBV10-3 and TRBJ1-5; no firm D call. V lost 4 bases, J lost 5 bases, and 9 bases lay in between. The length of the CDR3 is 13 residues. The germline CDR1 and CDR2 sequences are ENHRY and SYGVKD. The DNA for the CDR3 is TGTGCCATCAGTGGGCTCCAGGATCAGCCCCAGCATTTT. It encodes CAISGLQDQPQHF.

This chain links TRBV12-3 or TRBV12-4 with TRBJ2-1; D is unclear. Trimming removed 6 bases at V and 9 bases at J, with 6 bases between. The CDR3 length is 10 residues. This CDR3 is CASSRIEQFF. The CDR3, as DNA: TGTGCCAGCAGCAGGATTGAGCAGTTCTTC.

The chain is built from TRBV9 and TRBJ2-3; 12 bases agree with TRBD2. The germline V gene encodes CDR1 SGDLS and CDR2 YYNGEE. CDR3 length: 18 residues. J lost 0 bases, V lost 3 bases, and 8 bases had no gene match. DNA for the CDR3: TGTGCCAGCAGCGCTCGACTAGCGGGGGCCACTAGCACAGATACGCAGTATTTT. This translates into CASSARLAGATSTDTQYF.

This clonotype was counted at least ten times. This chain links TRBV5-1 with TRBJ2-2; weak D call: TRBD2 (5 bases). Germline V gene sequence: CDR1 SGHRS, CDR2 YFSETQ. The CDR3 runs to 14 residues. Trimming took off 5 bases at V and 4 bases at J, with 12 bases between the two ends. The CDR3 protein is CASRREMVTGELFF. CDR3 DNA sequence: TGCGCCAGCAGGAGGGAGATGGTCACCGGGGAGCTGTTTTTT.

The chain has TRBV5-8 and TRBJ2-3; no clear D. The ends were cut back, 4 bases at V and 7 bases at J, with 7 bases in the middle. From germline, CDR1 is SGHTS and CDR2 YDEGEE. The CDR3 extends over 11 amino acids. The DNA for the CDR3 is TGTGCCAGCAGCGAGAGATATACGCAGTATTTT. Translated: CASSERYTQYF.

This clonotype was observed at least ten times. The rearrangement uses TRBV7-3 and TRBJ1-4, with D possibly matching TRBD1 (5 bases). From germline, CDR1 is SGHTA and CDR2 FQGTGA. This CDR3 is built from 13 residues. Trimming removed 0 bases from V and 8 bases from J, with 7 bases in between. The CDR3 is CASSLTSGEKLFF. The CDR3, as DNA: TGTGCCAGCAGCTTAACGTCAGGGGAAAAACTGTTTTTT.

The CDR3 DNA follows: TGTGCCAGCAGCCAGCGAAGGGAGATGACAGGGAGGAGGGTTAACATTCAGTACTTC. Its protein product is CASSQRREMTGRRVNIQYF. The chain uses TRBV3-1 and TRBJ2-4; a weak D match, TRBD1 (7 bases). The CDR3 runs to 19 residues. The germline V and J ends were trimmed by 3 bases and 7 bases, with 28 bases remaining between them. Germline V gives CDR1 LGHDT, CDR2 YNNKEL (reference sequence).

In this sample, this clonotype turned up a few times. The rearrangement joins TRBV2 to TRBJ2-3, with no clear D. CDR1 and CDR2 (germline): SNHLY, FYNNEI. Between the trimmed V and J ends, which lost 1 base and 0 bases, there was a span of 8 bases. CDR3 length: 15 amino acids. In DNA, the CDR3 is TGTGCCAGCAGTGAAGTGGAATCTAGCACAGATACGCAGTATTTT. Amino acids: CASSEVESSTDTQYF.

The V call is TRBV5-1, the J call TRBJ2-2; no definite D call. Deletions cut 0 bases from V and 7 bases from J, with 10 bases between. Germline loops: CDR1 SGHRS, CDR2 YFSETQ. The CDR3 has 14 amino acids. The CDR3, as DNA: TGCGCCAGCAGCTTGGCGTATTCAGTCGGGGAGCTGTTTTTT. Translating it yields CASSLAYSVGELFF.

V is TRBV7-7 and J is TRBJ2-5; 11 positions match TRBD2. The V gene end was trimmed by 5 bases and the J gene end by 4 bases; junction bases not matched to a gene: 12. This CDR3 spans 17 amino acids. Per germline, CDR1 SSHAT and CDR2 FNYEAQ (reference sequence). CDR3 sequence reads: CASSPRLAGIVTETQYF. CDR3 nucleotide sequence: TGTGCCAGCAGCCCGAGACTAGCGGGGATTGTAACAGAGACCCAGTACTTC.

V and J are TRBV4-2 and TRBJ2-2; TRBD2 aligns across 12 bases. The CDR3 covers 17 residues. Per the germline V gene, CDR1 is LGHNA and CDR2 is YNFKEQ. V gave up 1 base and J gave up 0 bases; unmatched junction bases: 0. The CDR3 region is CASSQASGGANTGELFF. Here the CDR3 DNA reads TGTGCCAGCAGCCAAGCTAGCGGGGGGGCGAACACCGGGGAGCTGTTTTTT.

At least ten counts were recorded for this clonotype. The rearrangement uses TRBV7-2 and TRBJ2-7; D might be TRBD1 (6 bases). Between the trimmed V and J ends, which lost 4 bases and 3 bases, there was a span of 16 bases. CDR1 and CDR2 (germline): SGHTA, FQGNSA. The CDR3 has 15 amino acids. In DNA form, the CDR3 reads TGTGCCAGCAGCTCAAGACAGGAAAACCTCTACGAGCAGTACTTC. Translation gives CASSSRQENLYEQYF.

This clonotype was counted ten times or more. The chain links TRBV7-2 to TRBJ1-6; D gene unclear. The CDR3 covers 15 residues. V lost 1 base and J lost 7, with 11 bases in between. The germline gives CDR1 SGHTA, CDR2 FQGNSA. CDR3 in amino acids: CASSLGARTNSPLHF. The CDR3 nucleotides are TGTGCCAGCAGCTTAGGCGCCAGGACGAATTCACCCCTCCACTTT.